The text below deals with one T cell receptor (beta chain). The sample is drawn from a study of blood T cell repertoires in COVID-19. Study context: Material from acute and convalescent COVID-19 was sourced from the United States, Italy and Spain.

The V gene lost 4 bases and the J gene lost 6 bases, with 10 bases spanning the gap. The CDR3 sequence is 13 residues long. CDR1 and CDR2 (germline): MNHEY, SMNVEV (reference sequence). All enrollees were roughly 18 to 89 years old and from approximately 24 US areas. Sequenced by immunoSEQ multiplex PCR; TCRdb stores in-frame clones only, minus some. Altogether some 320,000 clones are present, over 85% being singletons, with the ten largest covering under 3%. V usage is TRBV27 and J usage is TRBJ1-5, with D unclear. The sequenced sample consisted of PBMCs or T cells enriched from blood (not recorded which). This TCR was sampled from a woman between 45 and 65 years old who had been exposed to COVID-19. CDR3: CASSSVGGQPQHF. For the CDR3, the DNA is TGTGCCAGCAGTTCAGTAGGCGGTCAGCCCCAGCATTTT.